Below, 28 T cell receptor beta chains from the same sample are listed, as sequenced in a study of CD4 T cells in relation to SARS-CoV-2 and coronaviruses. No cognate antigen is known for these TCRs. The repertoire was sequenced with immunoSEQ multiplex PCR; TCRdb's copy has only in-frame clones and lacks some. The data hold fewer than 25,000 clones, with 75% to 85% observed a single time. Unexposed donor CD4+ T cells date from about 2010-2018, before the COVID-19 pandemic. Isolation of CD4+ T cells took place after around 11 days in culture. Material for sequencing was CD4+ T cells from PBMCs, cultured in vitro. The source of these receptors is a human donor in good health.

Only one count was recorded for this clone. The gene calls are TRBV6-5 and TRBJ1-1; D is unresolved. Germline V CDR1 and CDR2: MNHEY, SVGAGI. V was cut by 2 bases and J by 0 bases, with 7 bases left in between. This CDR3 spans 14 amino acids. DNA of the CDR3: TGTGCCAGCAGTTACGGGATAATGAACACTGAAGCTTTCTTT. This translates into CASSYGIMNTEAFF.

This sequence joins TRBV4-1 and TRBJ2-5; D unresolved. Trimming cost V 1 base and J 3 bases, with 15 bases left between them. Per the germline V gene, CDR1 is MGHRA and CDR2 is YSYEKL. The CDR3 sequence is 16 residues long. CDR3 nucleotide sequence: TGCGCCAGCAGCCAAGTATCGCTCCCTAATAAAGAGACCCAGTACTTC. Translating gives CASSQVSLPNKETQYF.

In this sample, this clone turned up a few times. This chain connects TRBV7-9 to TRBJ1-5; no reliable D call. Germline loops: CDR1 SEHNR, CDR2 FQNEAQ (reference sequence). V was shortened by 1 base and J by 0 bases, with 7 bases between the two germline ends. This CDR3 spans 15 amino acids. The CDR3 bases are TGTGCCAGCAGCTTAGACGGTTATAGCAATCAGCCCCAGCATTTT. Protein sequence: CASSLDGYSNQPQHF. Variable domain in full (rest from reference TRBV7-9 and TRBJ1-5): DTGVSQNPRHKITKRGQNVTFRCDPISEHNRLYWYRQTLGQGPEFLTYFQNEAQLEKSRLLSDRFSAERPKGSFSTLEIQRTEQGDSAMYLCASSLDGYSNQPQHFGDGTRLSIL.

This chain uses TRBV7-2 with TRBJ2-3, with TRBD2 identical over 15 bases. This CDR3 spans 16 amino acids. The germline V gene encodes CDR1 SGHTA and CDR2 FQGNSA. V trimming: 5 bases; J trimming: 5 bases; junction bases outside the gene matches: 5. The CDR3 DNA sequence: TGTGCCAGCAGCAAGGGACTAGCGGGGGGCGGAGATACGCAGTATTTT. The encoded protein is CASSKGLAGGGDTQYF.

This rearrangement joins TRBV5-6 to TRBJ2-4; D unclear. The CDR3 totals 14 residues. The germline V and J ends were trimmed by 2 bases and 9 bases, with 15 bases remaining between them. Germline assignment: CDR1 SGHDT and CDR2 YYEEEE. In DNA form, the CDR3 reads TGTGCCAGCAGCTTTTCGGGCCCCCAGATCATTCAGTACTTC. Residues: CASSFSGPQIIQYF.

The rearrangement uses TRBV19 and TRBJ2-5, with D tentatively TRBD1 or TRBD2 (5 bases each). CDR3 size: 14 residues. Germline assignment: CDR1 LNHDA and CDR2 SQIVND (reference sequence). The germline V and J ends were trimmed by 10 bases and 5 bases, with 20 bases remaining between them. CDR3 sequence reads: CATEKPGPSETQYF. The DNA of the CDR3 is TGTGCCACAGAAAAACCGGGACCATCGGAGACCCAGTACTTC.

This clone occurred a few times. The chain recombines TRBV6-5 with TRBJ1-1; D not certain. V was trimmed by 0 bases and J by 3 bases, leaving 8 bases between them. The length of the CDR3 is 14 residues. Germline CDR1 reads MNHEY; CDR2 reads SVGAGI. The chain's CDR3 is CASSYSGGDTEAFF. Here the CDR3 DNA reads TGTGCCAGCAGTTACTCAGGCGGGGACACTGAAGCTTTCTTT.

The rearrangement uses TRBV11-2 and TRBJ2-3; 10 positions match TRBD2. The CDR3 totals 16 residues. The V and J ends lost 8 bases and 4 bases, in that order; junction bases with no gene match: 12. CDR1 and CDR2 from the germline V gene are SGHAT and FQNNGV. The CDR3 coding sequence is TGTGCCAGCTCGGGAGGTGCAGCGGGGGGGGCAGATACGCAGTATTTT. Protein sequence: CASSGGAAGGADTQYF.

The chain recombines TRBV7-9 with TRBJ2-5; the D gene is possibly TRBD2 (6 bases). The CDR3 is made up of 15 amino acids. The ends were cut back, 3 bases at V and 2 bases at J, with 13 bases in the middle. Looked up from germline, CDR1 is SEHNR and CDR2 is FQNEAQ (reference sequence). CDR3 coding DNA: TGTGCCAGCAGCTTCGCTTTCGGAGGGCAAGAGACCCAGTACTTC. Its translation: CASSFAFGGQETQYF.

This clone has just a few counts. This rearrangement joins TRBV6-6 to TRBJ1-5; 11 bases are a match to TRBD1. CDR1 MNHNY and CDR2 SVGAGI come from the germline V gene (reference sequence). Unmatched junction bases numbered 8, after V lost 7 bases and J lost 6 bases. This CDR3 is 15 amino acids long. The CDR3 sequence: CASTDRGRFSQPQHF. In DNA form, the CDR3 reads TGTGCCAGCACGGACAGGGGGCGCTTCTCTCAGCCCCAGCATTTT.

The chain is built from TRBV19 and TRBJ2-5; no definite D call. This CDR3 spans 14 amino acids. V lost 3 bases and J lost 5, with 13 bases in between. CDR1 is LNHDA, CDR2 SQIVND, per germline (reference sequence). The CDR3 reads CASSINGGRETQYF. CDR3 coding DNA: TGTGCCAGTAGTATTAACGGTGGCCGGGAGACCCAGTACTTC.

The rearrangement joins TRBV19 to TRBJ2-2; 7 bases map to TRBD2. J was trimmed by 0 bases and V by 3 bases; bases with no gene match: 7. The CDR3 has 17 amino acids. Germline CDR1 and CDR2: LNHDA and SQIVND (reference sequence). The CDR3 nucleotides are TGTGCCAGTAGTATCGGGGCGGGAGCGACGAACACCGGGGAGCTGTTTTTT. Protein sequence: CASSIGAGATNTGELFF.

This chain connects TRBV9 to TRBJ2-5; a weak D match, TRBD2 (6 bases). This CDR3 region has 15 residues. CDR1 SGDLS and CDR2 YYNGEE come from the germline V gene. V lost 4 bases and J 5 bases, leaving 18 bases between the germline ends. In DNA, the CDR3 is TGTGCCAGCAGCCCCACAGGTTGGGCGGGGGAGACCCAGTACTTC. It codes for CASSPTGWAGETQYF.

The CDR3 loop reads CASNGAFGPLHF. The CDR3 DNA reads as TGTGCCAGCAACGGAGCCTTTGGACCCCTCCACTTT. V usage is TRBV12-3 or TRBV12-4 and J usage is TRBJ1-6, with unresolved D. V was trimmed by 7 bases and J by 12 bases, leaving 13 bases between them. This CDR3 has 12 amino acids.

This sequence joins TRBV6-5 and TRBJ1-2; D is possibly TRBD1 (6 bases). The length of the CDR3 is 15 residues. Germline V gene sequence: CDR1 MNHEY, CDR2 SVGAGI. The V end was cut by 5 bases, the J end by 4 bases, with 17 bases between. CDR3 nucleotides: TGTGCCAGCAGTAAACAGGGTTATCTAAGCTATGGCTACACCTTC. Translated, it gives CASSKQGYLSYGYTF.

V is TRBV6-2 or TRBV6-3 and J is TRBJ2-5; no clear D. Between the trimmed V and J ends, which lost 5 bases and 5 bases, there was a span of 12 bases. Germline CDR1 MNHEY, CDR2 SVGEGT. This CDR3 comprises 13 residues. The CDR3 protein is CASSPQARETQYF. The CDR3 DNA reads as TGTGCCAGCAGTCCACAAGCGAGGGAGACCCAGTACTTC.

The chain links TRBV2 to TRBJ2-5; the D gene is possibly TRBD2 (6 bases). CDR3 length: 16 residues. Looked up from germline, CDR1 is SNHLY and CDR2 is FYNNEI. V was clipped by 8 bases and J by 1 base, with 20 bases between them. The CDR3 bases are TGTGCCAGCCGAGGAGAGGCGGGACCTACCCAAGAGACCCAGTACTTC. The encoded protein is CASRGEAGPTQETQYF.

This clone was seen only once. The V call is TRBV19, the J call TRBJ1-2, with no clear D. This CDR3 has 13 amino acids. The germline V gene has CDR1 LNHDA and CDR2 SQIVND (reference sequence). Trimming took off 6 bases at V and 3 bases at J, with 11 bases between the two ends. The CDR3 sequence: CASSLTGDYGYTF. CDR3 sequence (DNA): TGTGCCAGTAGCCTTACGGGCGACTATGGCTACACCTTC.

The chain carries TRBV6-6 and TRBJ2-7; TRBD2 aligns across 9 bases. Per the germline V gene, CDR1 is MNHNY and CDR2 is SVGAGI (reference sequence). V gave up 4 bases and J gave up 6 bases; unmatched junction bases: 7. The CDR3 is 14 amino acids. For the CDR3, the DNA is TGTGCCAGCAGTTTAGCGGGAGTGGGGGGCGAGCAGTACTTC. Amino acid sequence: CASSLAGVGGEQYF.

This chain links TRBV5-4 with TRBJ1-1; D gene unclear. The germline V and J ends were trimmed by 4 bases and 5 bases, with 12 bases remaining between them. CDR3 length: 13 residues. Germline lookup yields CDR1 SGHNT and CDR2 YYREEE (reference sequence). CDR3 in amino acids: CASSGGVGTEAFF. CDR3 sequence (DNA): TGTGCCAGCAGCGGTGGGGTGGGGACTGAAGCTTTCTTT. Together with reference TRBV5-4 and TRBJ1-1, the CDR3 gives the full variable domain: ETGVTQSPTHLIKTRGQQVTLRCSSQSGHNTVSWYQQALGQGPQFIFQYYREEENGRGNFPPRFSGLQFPNYSSELNVNALELDDSALYLCASSGGVGTEAFFGQGTRLTVV.

The rearrangement joins TRBV6-5 to TRBJ1-6; no firm D call. CDR1 is MNHEY and CDR2 is SVGAGI in the germline V gene. There are 12 residues in the CDR3. The V and J ends lost 2 bases and 7 bases respectively, with 3 bases between them. CDR3 in amino acids: CASSYQNSPLHF. CDR3 sequence (DNA): TGTGCCAGCAGTTACCAGAATTCACCCCTCCACTTT.

The chain uses TRBV6-2 or TRBV6-3 and TRBJ2-1; 11 nucleotides agree with TRBD2. The germline CDR1 and CDR2 sequences are MNHEY and SVGEGT. Losses at the gene ends were 3 bases for V and 12 bases for J; bases not matched to a gene: 7. The CDR3 covers 14 residues. The CDR3 sequence: CASSYSGRVLGQFF. DNA of the CDR3: TGTGCCAGCAGTTATAGCGGGAGGGTGCTTGGGCAGTTCTTC.

The chain carries TRBV18 and TRBJ1-1, with TRBD1 identical over 8 bases. The CDR3 is 14 residues long. The trim removed 3 bases at V and 6 bases at J, leaving 6 bases unmatched. The germline V gene has CDR1 KGHSH and CDR2 LQKENI. The CDR3 region has the DNA TGTGCCAGCTCACCGGGTGGGACAGGAGCTGAAGCTTTCTTT. Its protein product is CASSPGGTGAEAFF.

This chain's CDR3 is CASSSEVRAGGNEQFF. In DNA form, the CDR3 reads TGCGCCAGCAGCTCGGAGGTCAGGGCCGGTGGGAATGAGCAGTTCTTC. The chain joins TRBV5-1 to TRBJ2-1; D might be TRBD1 or TRBD2, each matching 5 bases. Germline V gene sequence: CDR1 SGHRS, CDR2 YFSETQ. Trimming cost V 3 bases and J 7 bases, with 20 bases left between them. The CDR3 length is 16 residues.

This sequence joins TRBV3-1 (or the pseudogene TRBV3-2) and TRBJ2-7; the match to TRBD2 covers 7 bases. The germline V gene has CDR1 LGHDT and CDR2 YNNKEL (reference sequence). This CDR3 has 15 amino acids. With 2 bases clipped from V and 4 bases from J, the junction kept 8 bases outside the gene matches. The CDR3: CASSQRGGGGYEQYF. DNA for the CDR3: TGTGCCAGCAGCCAACGAGGTGGGGGGGGGTACGAGCAGTACTTC.

This rearrangement joins TRBV28 to TRBJ2-2; 11 nucleotides line up with TRBD2. The germline CDR1 and CDR2 sequences are MDHEN and SYDVKM. The CDR3 is 17 amino acids. V gave up 0 bases and J gave up 6 bases; unmatched junction bases: 6. This CDR3 reads CASSLWSLAGGPGELFF. In DNA, the CDR3 is TGTGCCAGCAGTTTATGGAGTCTAGCGGGAGGTCCCGGGGAGCTGTTTTTT.

The chain combines TRBV29-1 with TRBJ1-1; D may be TRBD1 (6 bases). CDR3 length equals 12 residues. V was trimmed by 7 bases and J by 7 bases, leaving 16 bases between them. Germline V lookup: CDR1 SQVTM, CDR2 ANQGSEA. CDR3 bases: TGCAGCGCCACGAGGGGGGAAGGTGAAGCTTTCTTT. The encoded protein is CSATRGEGEAFF.

The chain carries TRBV6-5 and TRBJ2-3; weak D call: TRBD2 (7 bases). V lost 0 bases to trimming and J lost 1 base, with 11 bases between them. Germline CDR1 MNHEY, CDR2 SVGAGI. This CDR3 has 16 amino acids. CDR3 sequence (DNA): TGTGCCAGCAGTTACTCGAGAGGGGGGGGCACAGATACGCAGTATTTT. Its protein is CASSYSRGGGTDTQYF.